This entry concerns a single T cell receptor beta chain. Only in-frame clones appear in the TCRdb table, and some are missing; sequencing was by immunoSEQ multiplex PCR. The sample lists roughly 100,000 clones, 80% to 85% occurring once. The data derive from a study of radiotherapy plus CTLA-4 blockade in lung cancer. Germline V gene lookup returns CDR1 GTSNPN and CDR2 SVGIG (reference sequence). V lost 1 base, J lost 0 bases, and 26 bases lay in between. The CDR3 is made up of 20 amino acids. Each patient with chemo-refractory metastatic non-small-cell lung cancer was treated with focal radiation plus CTLA-4 blockade using ipilimumab.

This receptor was taken from a human donor with non-small cell lung cancer who had a partial response to radiotherapy plus ipilimumab. This sequence joins TRBV30 and TRBJ2-3, with unresolved D. The sample here was peripheral blood, taken from a patient treated with radiotherapy plus ipilimumab. CDR3 region: CAWSAGFLGLQAVSTDTQYF. CDR3 nucleotides: TGTGCCTGGAGTGCCGGATTCCTGGGCCTCCAGGCTGTGAGCACAGATACGCAGTATTTT.